These 22 T cell receptor beta chains originate from one sample sequenced in a study of T cell repertoires in cytomegalovirus infection. TCRdb reanalysed the reads using MiXCR and keeps one entry per CDR3 protein. This table has about 530,000 distinct CDR3 sequences, 26% appearing once. The sample was PBMCs. The source is a human donor in good health (CMV status not recorded). Some clones in this sample may be carry-over from other donors' samples.

This sequence joins TRBV28 and TRBJ2-2; 12 bases align to TRBD2. The CDR3 length is 14 residues. J was trimmed by 7 bases and V by 10 bases; bases with no gene match: 7. The germline V gene encodes CDR1 MDHEN and CDR2 SYDVKM. The CDR3 DNA reads TGTGCCACACGACTAGCGGGAGCGGACGGGGAGCTGTTTTTT. This codes for CATRLAGADGELFF. Full variable domain (outside the CDR3, taken from reference TRBV28 and TRBJ2-2): DVKVTQSSRYLVKRTGEKVFLECVQDMDHENMFWYRQDPGLGLRLIYFSYDVKMKEKGDIPEGYSVSREKKERFSLILESASTNQTSMYLCATRLAGADGELFFGEGSRLTVL.

This clonotype was counted only a few times. The chain has TRBV9 and TRBJ2-5, with 9 bases that match TRBD1. CDR3 length: 17 residues. V trimming: 4 bases; J trimming: 4 bases; junction bases outside the gene matches: 14. Germline CDR1 SGDLS, CDR2 YYNGEE. As DNA, the CDR3 is TGTGCCAGCAGCATAAGCGACAGGGGGGGGACCAGAGAGACCCAGTACTTC. Translated: CASSISDRGGTRETQYF.

This clonotype turned up a few times. This chain connects TRBV7-9 to TRBJ1-4; D ambiguous. Germline V lookup: CDR1 SEHNR, CDR2 FQNEAQ (reference sequence). The germline V and J ends were trimmed by 5 bases and 3 bases, with 10 bases remaining between them. This CDR3 region has 14 residues. CDR3 coding DNA: TGTGCCAGCAGCGCGGGGTTACCTAATGAAAAACTGTTTTTT. Translated, it gives CASSAGLPNEKLFF.

The chain recombines TRBV6-5 with TRBJ1-2, with 7 nucleotides matching TRBD1. From germline, CDR1 is MNHEY and CDR2 SVGAGI. Trimming cost V 6 bases and J 0 bases; bases outside gene matches: 10. There are 16 residues in the CDR3. For the CDR3, the DNA is TGTGCCAGCAGATCCTCGGGAGGGGGCCCTAACTATGGCTACACCTTC. It specifies CASRSSGGGPNYGYTF.

The table lists this clonotype with a few counts. The chain uses TRBV7-8 and TRBJ2-1, with 9 bases that match TRBD2. CDR3 length: 16 residues. After removal of 3 bases from V and 3 bases from J, the junction contained 6 bases not matched to a gene. Germline lookup yields CDR1 SGHVS and CDR2 FQNEAQ. The CDR3 spells CASSLGAGGRYNEQFF. DNA of the CDR3: TGTGCCAGCAGCTTGGGGGCGGGAGGGCGCTACAATGAGCAGTTCTTC.

This clonotype was seen ten or more times. CDR3 in amino acids: CASSRLLRLEQFF. The DNA of the CDR3 is TGTGCCAGCAGTCGTCTGCTACGACTTGAGCAGTTCTTC. J is TRBJ2-1 and V is TRBV6-1; D gene unclear. Trimming took 5 bases from V and 9 from J, leaving 14 bases between them. This CDR3 has 13 residues. Germline V gene data show CDR1 as MNHNS and CDR2 as SASEGT.

This clonotype was detected only a few times. The V call is TRBV14, the J call TRBJ2-5; a possible D gene is TRBD2 (5 bases). From germline, CDR1 is SGHDN and CDR2 FVKESK. This CDR3 spans 15 amino acids. With 4 bases removed from V and 2 bases from J, the gap between germline ends came to 14 bases. The DNA for the CDR3 is TGTGCCAGCAGCCCTATGCCGGGGATACAAGAGACCCAGTACTTC. Amino acids: CASSPMPGIQETQYF.

This clonotype was recorded a few times. J is TRBJ1-1 and V is TRBV3-1; 9 nucleotides agree with TRBD1. This CDR3 spans 17 amino acids. Germline V CDR1 and CDR2: LGHDT, YNNKEL (reference sequence). V shed 1 base and J 2 bases; nucleotides not matched to a gene: 8. This CDR3 is CASSQGVGQGLNTEAFF. The CDR3 DNA sequence: TGTGCCAGCAGCCAAGGCGTTGGACAGGGGCTAAACACTGAAGCTTTCTTT.

The J gene is TRBJ2-2, the V gene TRBV24-1; 15 bases are a match to TRBD2. Losses at the gene ends were 4 bases for V and 1 base for J; bases not matched to a gene: 9. The CDR3 length is 20 residues. Germline loops: CDR1 KGHDR, CDR2 SFDVKD. Written as DNA, the CDR3 is TGTGCCACCAGTGACCCATGGGGGACTAGCGGGAGGATGAACACCGGGGAGCTGTTTTTT. Translation gives CATSDPWGTSGRMNTGELFF.

Of note for this clonotype: Just one base apart from a much larger clone, this may be a read error. J is TRBJ2-2 and V is TRBV5-1; D possibly corresponds to TRBD1 (6 bases). The CDR3 has 18 amino acids. CDR1 and CDR2 from the germline V gene are SGHRS and YFSETQ. CDR3 in amino acids: CASSLDPGTLTNTGELLF. CDR3 DNA sequence: TGCGCCAGCAGCTTGGACCCCGGGACACTTACGAACACCGGGGAGCTGCTTTTT.

This rearrangement joins TRBV29-1 to TRBJ2-2, with 7 nucleotides matching TRBD1. The CDR3 is made up of 14 amino acids. After removal of 6 bases from V and 7 bases from J, the junction contained 11 bases not matched to a gene. Germline values: CDR1 SQVTM, CDR2 ANQGSEA. CDR3 coding DNA: TGCAGCGTCCATGAGACAGGGTATATCGGGGAGCTGTTTTTT. Its translation is CSVHETGYIGELFF.

This clonotype was counted only a few times. The chain combines TRBV7-9 with TRBJ1-1, with a weak D call TRBD1 (6 bases). Germline V lookup: CDR1 SEHNR, CDR2 FQNEAQ (reference sequence). There are 15 residues in the CDR3. V dropped 5 bases and J dropped 4 bases, with 17 bases sitting between them. The CDR3: CASSPGTPQRTEAFF. CDR3 nucleotides: TGTGCCAGCAGCCCCGGGACACCACAACGCACTGAAGCTTTCTTT.

The chain joins TRBV7-2 to TRBJ1-2, with TRBD1 matching over 7 bases. Germline V CDR1 and CDR2: SGHTA, FQGNSA. V lost 4 bases, J lost 4 bases, and 6 bases stayed unmatched. The CDR3 covers 14 residues. For the CDR3, the DNA is TGTGCCAGCAGCTCGGAGGGGGCCTCCTATGGCTACACCTTC. Protein: CASSSEGASYGYTF.

This clonotype was seen many times. The chain joins TRBV7-9 to TRBJ2-1, with D unclear. The germline gives CDR1 SEHNR, CDR2 FQNEAQ (reference sequence). The CDR3 consists of 13 residues. Deletions cut 8 bases from V and 7 bases from J, with 15 bases between. The CDR3 sequence is CASSSAVINEQFF. The CDR3 DNA follows: TGTGCCAGCTCCTCGGCAGTGATTAATGAGCAGTTCTTC. Together with reference TRBV7-9 and TRBJ2-1, the CDR3 gives the full variable domain: DTGVSQNPRHKITKRGQNVTFRCDPISEHNRLYWYRQTLGQGPEFLTYFQNEAQLEKSRLLSDRFSAERPKGSFSTLEIQRTEQGDSAMYLCASSSAVINEQFFGPGTRLTVL.

This clonotype came up a few times. The V gene is TRBV5-1, the J gene TRBJ1-1, with 7 bases aligning to TRBD1. Per germline, CDR1 SGHRS and CDR2 YFSETQ. V gave up 5 bases and J gave up 4 bases; unmatched junction bases: 17. The CDR3 spans 17 residues. The CDR3 here is CASSFRTVAGGFTEAFF. The CDR3 DNA reads TGCGCCAGCAGTTTCCGTACTGTGGCAGGGGGTTTCACTGAAGCTTTCTTT.

This clonotype was seen ten or more times. The genes are TRBV7-2 and TRBJ1-2; D uncertain. The germline V and J ends were trimmed by 1 base and 4 bases, with 4 bases remaining between them. The CDR3 loop spans 12 amino acids. Per germline, CDR1 SGHTA and CDR2 FQGNSA. CDR3 region: CASSLGSYGYTF. CDR3 DNA: TGTGCCAGCAGCTTAGGCAGCTATGGCTACACCTTC.

This chain connects TRBV4-3 to TRBJ1-1; no clear D. CDR3 length: 14 residues. Germline V gene data show CDR1 as LGHNA and CDR2 as YSLEER. The V and J ends lost 4 bases and 0 bases respectively, with 9 bases between them. CDR3 sequence: CASSPVGLNTEAFF. The DNA of the CDR3 is TGCGCCAGCAGCCCCGTAGGGCTGAACACTGAAGCTTTCTTT.

The rearrangement uses TRBV24-1 and TRBJ2-3, with TRBD1 matching 8 bases. Looked up from germline, CDR1 is KGHDR and CDR2 is SFDVKD. Trimming at V came to 9 bases and at J to 2 bases, leaving 3 bases not matched to a gene. The CDR3 consists of 13 residues. The CDR3 here is CATGQGHTDTQYF. The CDR3 bases are TGTGCCACCGGACAGGGACACACAGATACGCAGTATTTT.

In this sample, this clonotype turned up a few times. The V gene is TRBV27, the J gene TRBJ2-7; 8 bases are shared with TRBD2. The ends lost 5 bases at V and 3 bases at J; junction bases unmatched: 9. The germline V gene encodes CDR1 MNHEY and CDR2 SMNVEV (reference sequence). This CDR3 has 15 amino acids. As DNA, the CDR3 is TGTGCCAGCAGTCCTCGGGGGGGTGCAGGCTACGAGCAGTACTTC. Its translation: CASSPRGGAGYEQYF.

The chain has TRBV7-4 and TRBJ2-2, with 9 bases fitting TRBD1. V lost 5 bases and J lost 7; bases outside the gene matches: 11. The germline gives CDR1 SGHVT, CDR2 SQSDAQ. The CDR3 sequence is 16 residues long. In DNA, the CDR3 is TGTGCCAGCAGCGATCCGGGACAGGGCTTGCACGGGGAGCTGTTTTTT. Its translation is CASSDPGQGLHGELFF.

This clonotype was seen a few times. The rearrangement uses TRBV6-2 or TRBV6-3 and TRBJ2-1; D gene ambiguous. The CDR3 has 11 amino acids. V lost 2 bases and J 8 bases, leaving 4 bases between the germline ends. Looked up from germline, CDR1 is MNHEY and CDR2 is SVGEGT. CDR3 DNA: TGTGCCAGCAGTTACCATCATGAGCAGTTCTTC. Its protein product is CASSYHHEQFF.

This clonotype turned up a few times. The chain uses TRBV4-1 and TRBJ1-6; tentatively, D is TRBD1 (5 bases). Trimming pared 4 bases from V and 0 bases from J, leaving 19 bases between. The CDR3 loop spans 19 amino acids. Germline-derived CDR1 and CDR2 are MGHRA and YSYEKL. The CDR3 protein is CASSLFSSRGVSYNSPLHF. CDR3 coding DNA: TGCGCCAGCAGCCTTTTCAGTTCTCGGGGGGTCTCCTATAATTCACCCCTCCACTTT.